Detailed here is one TCR beta chain. Its antigen is unidentified. The CDR3 runs 13 residues. After removal of 4 bases from V and 3 bases from J, the junction contained 2 bases not matched to a gene. Per germline, CDR1 SQVTM and CDR2 ANQGSEA. The sample comes from a study of shared clonotypes between healthy human individuals. Study-wide background: Three plates were used per donor for CD4 naive, three for CD4 memory, two for CD8 naive and one for CD8 memory. Overall study findings and caveats: The diversity represented, both genetic and in exposure history, was limited by few donors.

TCRdb's copy holds only in-frame clones and misses some; the assay was immunoSEQ multiplex PCR. The data contain about 1 million clones, under 80% of them seen just once; the ten biggest clones take up approximately 1.5%. The specimen sequenced was memory CD4+ T cells sorted from blood. The subset denotes: CD45RA-negative fraction. The receptor comes from a man between 18 and 29 years old in good health. The chain carries TRBV29-1 and TRBJ2-5; 10 positions agree with TRBD2. CDR3 DNA: TGCAGCGTTGTTACTAGCGGGAAAGAGACCCAGTACTTC. As protein: CSVVTSGKETQYF.